This TCR beta chain was recorded in a study of blood T cell repertoires in COVID-19. Sequenced by immunoSEQ multiplex PCR; TCRdb stores in-frame clones only, minus some. The sample holds about 130,000 clones; over 80% are singletons and the top ten take about 9.6%. Germline CDR1 and CDR2: LNHDA and SQIVND (reference sequence). V shed 3 bases and J shed 0 bases, with 11 bases lying between them. This CDR3 spans 15 amino acids. The sequenced sample was peripheral blood. The chain carries TRBV19 and TRBJ1-1; D may be TRBD1 (6 bases). This clonotype was sampled from a man between 40 and 49 years old with active or convalescent COVID-19. CDR3 region: CASSIGGGMNTEAFF. The DNA of the CDR3 is TGTGCCAGTAGTATTGGGGGCGGAATGAACACTGAAGCTTTCTTT.